This TCR beta chain appears in the sequencing data of a study of T cells in localized non-small cell lung cancer. Study-wide points: There were a median roughly 60 of the top 100 tumor clones appearing in adjacent lung. Uninvolved adjacent lung had more T cell clonality than any other tissue, topping tumor. Heterogeneity remains possible because sequencing was limited to only one tumor region.

Profiling relied on immunoSEQ multiplex PCR, and the TCRdb table lists in-frame clones only, not all of them. The sample has thousands of clones, less than 25% seen once. Notes on this clone: The antigen is undetermined.

V was pared by 4 bases and J by 2 bases, with 14 bases between. CDR1 SGDLS and CDR2 YYNGEE come from the germline V gene. The CDR3 covers 15 residues. The V and J genes are TRBV9 and TRBJ2-3, with D possibly being TRBD1 or TRBD2 (5 bases each). The starting material was lung tumor tissue, obtained before any cancer treatment. This TCR came from a male donor aged 60 or older with stage I lung adenocarcinoma. The CDR3 nucleotides are TGTGCCAGCAGCTACCGGGACGGATCCACAGATACGCAGTATTTT. Translation gives CASSYRDGSTDTQYF. The full variable domain, completed using reference TRBV9 and TRBJ2-3, is DSGVTQTPKHLITATGQRVTLRCSPRSGDLSVYWYQQSLDQGLQFLIQYYNGEERAKGNILERFSAQQFPDLHSELNLSSLELGDSALYFCASSYRDGSTDTQYFGPGTRLTVL.